This T cell receptor beta chain appears in the sequencing data of a study of monozygotic twins with inflammatory bowel disease. Germline V CDR1 and CDR2: SGHRS, YFSETQ. The CDR3 covers 17 residues. Study-wide points: Especially with disease activity, IBD patients shared fewer clonotypes with others than healthy twins did. No difference was seen in repertoire similarity between concordant and discordant twins, possibly from limited power. Healthy co-twins showed greater TCRbeta diversity (inverse Simpson) than IBD patients.

Of note for this clonotype: No antigen is known for it.

Template switching incorporated UMIs with a 6-nucleotide sample barcode. From its re-call of the 5' RACE reads, TCRdb lists each CDR3 protein once, without DNA. This sample contains 400,000 or so distinct CDR3 sequences. Sequenced material: blood. The TCR originated in a human donor with ulcerative colitis or Crohn's disease, or a healthy co-twin of an affected twin (not recorded which). The chain links TRBV5-1 to TRBJ1-1; TCRdb names TRBD1, which stays unverified in the absence of DNA. This CDR3 is CASSPDRGYPINTEAFF.